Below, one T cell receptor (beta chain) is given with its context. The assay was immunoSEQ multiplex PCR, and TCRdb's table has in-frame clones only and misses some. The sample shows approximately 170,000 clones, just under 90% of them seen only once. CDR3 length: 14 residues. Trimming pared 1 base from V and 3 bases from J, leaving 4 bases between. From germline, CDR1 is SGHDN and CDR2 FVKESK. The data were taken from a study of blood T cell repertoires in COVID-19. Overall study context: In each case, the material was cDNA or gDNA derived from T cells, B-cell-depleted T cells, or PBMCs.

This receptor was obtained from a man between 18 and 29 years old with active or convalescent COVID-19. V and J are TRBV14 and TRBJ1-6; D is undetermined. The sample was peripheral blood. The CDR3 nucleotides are TGTGCCAGCAGCCAAGTGAGCTATAATTCACCCCTCCACTTT. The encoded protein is CASSQVSYNSPLHF.